A selection of T cell receptor beta chains follows, all from one sample in a study of cytomegalovirus exposure and HLA in healthy donors. TCRdb keeps only in-frame clones here, not all; method: immunoSEQ multiplex PCR. This table holds some 140,000 clones, roughly 79% found once. Sequenced material: PBMCs. Source of these receptors: a man aged 25-40 years in good health and CMV-seropositive. Both conserved end residues are part of each CDR3. The D gene is left open where the match is weak. Clone size is stated in some rows and not others, as once, few, many or a class when expanded.

V	size	J	D	CDR3	DNA
TRBV18	-	TRBJ2-6	TRBD2	CASSPRTSGRPGANVLTF	TGTGCCAGCTCACCACGGACTAGCGGGAGGCCCGGGGCCAACGTCCTGACTTTC
TRBV6-4	-	TRBJ1-4	-	CASSPPQGLWRKLFF	TGTGCCAGCAGCCCCCCTCAGGGACTTTGGAGAAAACTGTTTTTT
TRBV5-1	-	TRBJ2-3	TRBD2	CASSLLAEATDTQYF	TGCGCCAGCAGTTTACTAGCGGAGGCCACAGATACGCAGTATTTT
TRBV30	few	TRBJ2-7	-	CAWSVLARYEQYF	TGTGCCTGGAGTGTATTGGCTCGTTACGAGCAGTACTTC
TRBV18	-	TRBJ2-5	TRBD1	CASSPPRQGGKVETQYF	TGTGCCAGCTCACCACCGCGACAGGGGGGGAAAGTTGAGACCCAGTACTTC
TRBV9	-	TRBJ2-7	TRBD1	CASSVDPRGRNEQYF	TGTGCCAGCAGCGTAGATCCCAGGGGGCGGAACGAGCAGTACTTC
TRBV7-9	few	TRBJ1-1	-	CASSYDTYTEAFF	TGTGCCAGCAGCTATGACACTTACACTGAAGCTTTCTTT
TRBV10-3	-	TRBJ1-2	-	CAISESRGEVGGYTF	TGTGCCATCAGTGAGTCAAGGGGCGAAGTGGGGGGCTACACCTTC
TRBV9	-	TRBJ2-1	TRBD1	CASSETGFNEQFF	TGTGCCAGCAGCGAGACAGGGTTCAATGAGCAGTTCTTC
TRBV4-3	-	TRBJ1-2	TRBD1	CASSQDRATGPIEGYGYTF	TGCGCCAGCAGCCAAGATCGGGCGACAGGGCCAATAGAGGGCTATGGCTACACCTTC
TRBV7-2	few	TRBJ1-2	TRBD1	CASSWGTDSYGYTF	TGTGCCAGCAGCTGGGGGACAGACTCCTATGGCTACACCTTC
TRBV5-6	-	TRBJ2-7	-	CASSLGQGQPSQQYF	TGTGCCAGCAGCTTGGGGCAGGGTCAACCATCTCAGCAGTACTTC
TRBV5-1	-	TRBJ2-1	TRBD2	CASSWIAGVDNEQFF	TGCGCCAGCAGCTGGATAGCGGGAGTAGACAATGAGCAGTTCTTC
TRBV5-1	-	TRBJ2-5	TRBD2	CASSLLFGGGEETQYF	TGCGCCAGCAGCTTGTTATTCGGGGGGGGAGAAGAGACCCAGTACTTC
TRBV18	once	TRBJ2-2	-	CASSPSWGDTGELFF	TGTGCCAGCTCACCTTCATGGGGGGACACCGGGGAGCTGTTTTTT
TRBV5-1	-	TRBJ2-2	TRBD2	CASSPRTSGGADTGELFF	TGCGCCAGCAGCCCCCGGACTAGCGGGGGGGCGGACACCGGGGAGCTGTTTTTT
TRBV9	-	TRBJ1-1	-	CASSVGGGFGSDTEAFF	TGTGCCAGCAGCGTAGGGGGGGGTTTCGGGTCGGATACTGAAGCTTTCTTT
TRBV6-5	many	TRBJ1-2	-	CASSYAGGYGYTF	TGTGCCAGCAGTTACGCGGGAGGCTATGGCTACACCTTC
TRBV9	-	TRBJ1-2	-	CASSVDRAGGYTF	TGTGCCAGCAGCGTAGACAGGGCTGGTGGCTACACCTTC
TRBV2	-	TRBJ2-2	-	CASSGQSNTGELFF	TGTGCCAGCAGTGGACAGTCGAACACCGGGGAGCTGTTTTTT
TRBV4-1	-	TRBJ2-7	TRBD2	CASSQGPGLVDEQYF	TGCGCCAGCAGCCAAGGACCGGGACTAGTAGACGAGCAGTACTTC
TRBV25-1	-	TRBJ2-5	-	CASTESGRLETQYF	TGTGCCAGCACCGAGTCTGGGAGGTTAGAGACCCAGTACTTC
TRBV19	-	TRBJ2-7	-	CATTPAGINRGYEQYF	TGTGCCACCACTCCCGCCGGGATTAATCGGGGCTACGAGCAGTACTTC
TRBV13	-	TRBJ2-7	TRBD1	CASSPRAGGVYEQYF	TGTGCCAGCAGCCCCCGGGCAGGGGGTGTGTACGAGCAGTACTTC